The 18 T cell receptor beta chains reported below all come from one sample, sequenced in a study of OX40 agonist ivuxolimab in advanced cancers. Assay: immunoSEQ multiplex PCR; the TCRdb copy retains only in-frame clones and omits some. The repertoire consists of roughly 70,000 clones, with roughly four fifths occurring once and the leading ten covering more than 6.5%. This specimen consisted of CD4+ or CD8+ T cells sorted from blood, obtained in a trial of the OX40 agonist ivuxolimab. All receptors come from an adult with an advanced solid tumor such as melanoma, head and neck, liver or kidney cancer.

This chain joins TRBV25-1 and TRBJ1-6, with D perhaps matching TRBD1 (5 bases). Germline CDR1 and CDR2: MGHDK and SYGVNS. The CDR3 sequence is 15 residues long. V dropped 4 bases and J dropped 7 bases, with 14 bases sitting between them. CDR3 region: CASSGIGAMNSPLHF. The CDR3 bases are TGTGCCAGCAGTGGCATTGGGGCGATGAATTCACCCCTCCACTTT.

The CDR3: CASSQKGQGMETQYF. In nucleotides, the CDR3 is TGTGCCAGCAGCCAAAAAGGACAGGGAATGGAGACCCAGTACTTC. V usage is TRBV14 and J usage is TRBJ2-5, with 8 bases that match TRBD1. The CDR3 sequence is 15 residues long. Germline lookup yields CDR1 SGHDN and CDR2 FVKESK. Trimming removed 2 bases from V and 5 bases from J; junction bases left unmatched: 7.

The chain employs TRBV5-6 and TRBJ2-5; TRBD2 matches at 12 bases. The CDR3 sequence is 17 residues long. V was clipped by 0 bases and J by 5 bases; unmatched bases: 8. Germline loops: CDR1 SGHDT, CDR2 YYEEEE. The DNA for the CDR3 is TGTGCCAGCAGCTTGGCTCTAGCGGGGGGGCTGATGGAGACCCAGTACTTC. Translating gives CASSLALAGGLMETQYF.

V and J are TRBV5-5 and TRBJ1-5; TRBD1 is a possible D gene (5 bases). Trimming cost V 1 base and J 5 bases, with 13 bases left between them. The CDR3 length is 15 residues. The germline gives CDR1 SGHKS, CDR2 YYEKEE (reference sequence). In DNA, the CDR3 is TGTGCCAGCAGCTTGTCCAGGGTCGGGCATCAGCCCCAGCATTTT. Protein: CASSLSRVGHQPQHF.

The chain combines TRBV7-2 with TRBJ1-3, with a possible D match to TRBD1 (6 bases). In germline, CDR1 is SGHTA, CDR2 FQGNSA. Trimming stripped 5 bases from V and 0 bases from J, with 11 bases between. This CDR3 is 15 amino acids long. The CDR3 spells CASSRDTNSGNTIYF. The CDR3 bases are TGTGCCAGCAGCCGGGACACCAACTCTGGAAACACCATATATTTT. The variable domain in full, completed from reference TRBV7-2 and TRBJ1-3, reads GAGVSQSPSNKVTEKGKDVELRCDPISGHTALYWYRQSLGQGLEFLIYFQGNSAPDKSGLPSDRFSAERTGGSVSTLTIQRTQQEDSAVYLCASSRDTNSGNTIYFGEGSWLTVV.

The chain links TRBV30 to TRBJ2-2; the D gene could be TRBD1 or TRBD2 (5 bases each). This CDR3 has 16 amino acids. V gave up 6 bases and J gave up 6 bases, with 23 bases separating them. CDR1 and CDR2 (germline): GTSNPN, SVGIG (reference sequence). The CDR3 bases are TGTGCCTGCCCAGGAGAGGGACGAAAAAGGTCCGGGGAGCTGTTTTTT. Amino acid sequence: CACPGEGRKRSGELFF.

The chain couples TRBV7-2 to TRBJ1-5; 8 bases are shared with TRBD1. Trimming took 3 bases from V and 1 from J; bases not matched to a gene: 2. This CDR3 comprises 15 residues. CDR1 SGHTA and CDR2 FQGNSA come from the germline V gene. As DNA, the CDR3 is TGTGCCAGCAGCTTGGACAGGGCGAGCAATCAGCCCCAGCATTTT. Protein: CASSLDRASNQPQHF.

The V and J genes are TRBV15 and TRBJ2-5; 7 positions match TRBD2. Germline CDR1 reads LNHNV; CDR2 reads YYDKDF (reference sequence). The CDR3 spans 15 residues. The V segment lost 0 bases and the J segment 9 bases; nucleotides outside the gene matches: 10. CDR3 coding DNA: TGTGCCACCAGCAGAGATTATCAGGCGGGAGACTCCCAGTACTTC. Protein product: CATSRDYQAGDSQYF.

This clone was seen a few times. The chain links TRBV7-2 to TRBJ2-3; D is uncertain. Germline CDR1 reads SGHTA; CDR2 reads FQGNSA. V was clipped by 5 bases and J by 5 bases, with 11 bases between them. CDR3 length equals 13 residues. CDR3 protein: CASSGRDGDTQYF. CDR3 in DNA: TGTGCCAGCAGCGGAAGGGATGGAGATACGCAGTATTTT.

The rearrangement joins TRBV5-6 to TRBJ2-7; 8 positions agree with TRBD1. This CDR3 spans 13 amino acids. Germline V gives CDR1 SGHDT, CDR2 YYEEEE. J was trimmed by 7 bases and V by 0 bases; bases with no gene match: 3. CDR3 sequence reads: CASSLGTGREQYV. CDR3 bases: TGTGCCAGCAGCTTGGGGACAGGGCGGGAGCAGTACGTC.

The chain employs TRBV5-1 and TRBJ1-4; 11 bases match TRBD1. In germline, CDR1 is SGHRS, CDR2 YFSETQ. Germline trimming cut 4 bases from V and 2 bases from J; bases unmatched to any gene: 10. The CDR3 runs 18 residues. The CDR3 DNA reads TGCGCCAGCAGCCGAGGACAGGGGGCGCCGGGGACTAATGAAAAACTGTTTTTT. This translates into CASSRGQGAPGTNEKLFF. Using reference TRBV5-1 and TRBJ1-4 for the parts outside the CDR3, the full variable domain is KAGVTQTPRYLIKTRGQQVTLSCSPISGHRSVSWYQQTPGQGLQFLFEYFSETQRNKGNFPGRFSGRQFSNSRSEMNVSTLELGDSALYLCASSRGQGAPGTNEKLFFGSGTQLSVL.

This clone was recorded once. The chain is built from TRBV27 and TRBJ2-3, with D possibly being TRBD2 (6 bases). The germline V and J ends were trimmed by 3 bases and 2 bases, with 15 bases remaining between them. CDR3 length: 16 amino acids. Germline V gene data show CDR1 as MNHEY and CDR2 as SMNVEV (reference sequence). CDR3 sequence reads: CASSFSRRADTDTQYF. Here the CDR3 DNA reads TGTGCCAGCAGTTTCTCTCGGAGGGCGGACACAGATACGCAGTATTTT.

Note on this clone: Other DNA sequences from this sample encode an identical CDR3 as well. V usage is TRBV19 and J usage is TRBJ1-1; D is unresolved. CDR3 length: 13 amino acids. V lost 2 bases and J lost 0, with 4 bases in between. In germline, CDR1 is LNHDA, CDR2 SQIVND (reference sequence). The CDR3 spells CASSILLNTEAFF. CDR3 coding DNA: TGTGCCAGTAGTATACTCCTGAACACTGAAGCTTTCTTT.

V is TRBV21-1 and J is TRBJ2-2; the D call in the table, TRBD1, was not verified against the DNA. TRBV21-1 is recorded as a pseudogene. The CDR3 is 15 residues long. CDR3 sequence (DNA): TGTGCCAGCATGAAGGAAACAGGGGACACCGGGGAGCTGTTTTTT. Translated: CASMKETGDTGELFF.

This clone has only a few counts. The rearrangement uses TRBV13 and TRBJ1-4, with D hard to call. The CDR3 is made up of 14 amino acids. Germline assignment: CDR1 PRHDT and CDR2 FYEKMQ (reference sequence). V was cut by 10 bases and J by 8 bases, with 20 bases left in between. The CDR3 region is CATKRGVSEEKLFF. As DNA, the CDR3 is TGTGCCACCAAACGAGGAGTCTCAGAAGAAAAACTGTTTTTT.

The rearrangement joins TRBV27 to TRBJ2-5, with 9 bases fitting TRBD2. This CDR3 contains 14 residues. Germline V gene data show CDR1 as MNHEY and CDR2 as SMNVEV (reference sequence). Germline trimming cut 2 bases from V and 4 bases from J; bases unmatched to any gene: 2. This CDR3 is CASSLAGGGETQYF. The CDR3 nucleotides are TGTGCCAGCAGTTTAGCGGGAGGGGGAGAGACCCAGTACTTC.

This chain links TRBV6-8 with TRBJ2-1; 7 nucleotides match TRBD2. The CDR3 is 15 amino acids. CDR1 is MNHGY, CDR2 SAAAGT, per germline. After removal of 2 bases from V and 3 bases from J, the junction contained 4 bases not matched to a gene. The CDR3 loop is CASSYMSSGYNEQFF. CDR3 bases: TGTGCCAGCAGTTACATGTCTAGCGGCTACAATGAGCAGTTCTTC.

The gene calls are TRBV5-1 and TRBJ2-5; 11 positions agree with TRBD1. V dropped 4 bases and J dropped 4; count of bases not matched to a gene: 9. From germline, CDR1 is SGHRS and CDR2 YFSETQ. This CDR3 spans 16 amino acids. DNA of the CDR3: TGCGCCAGCAGCGGCGGACAGGGGGCCGGTAGAGAGACCCAGTACTTC. Residues: CASSGGQGAGRETQYF. The full variable domain, completed using reference TRBV5-1 and TRBJ2-5, is KAGVTQTPRYLIKTRGQQVTLSCSPISGHRSVSWYQQTPGQGLQFLFEYFSETQRNKGNFPGRFSGRQFSNSRSEMNVSTLELGDSALYLCASSGGQGAGRETQYFGPGTRLLVL.